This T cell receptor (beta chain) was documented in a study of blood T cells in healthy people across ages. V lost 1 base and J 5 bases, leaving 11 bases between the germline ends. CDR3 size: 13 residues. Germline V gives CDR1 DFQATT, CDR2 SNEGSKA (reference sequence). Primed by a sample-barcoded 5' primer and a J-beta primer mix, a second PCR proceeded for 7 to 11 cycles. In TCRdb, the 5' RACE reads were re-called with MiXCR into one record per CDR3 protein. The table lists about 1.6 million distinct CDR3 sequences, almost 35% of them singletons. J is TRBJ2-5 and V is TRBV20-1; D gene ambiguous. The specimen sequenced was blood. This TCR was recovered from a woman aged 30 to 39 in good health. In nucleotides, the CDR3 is TGCAGTGCTAGAGGCTCGCCTGGGGAGACCCAGTACTTC. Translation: CSARGSPGETQYF.